The 24 T cell receptor beta chains listed next were all sequenced from one sample in a study of T-cell memory formation after mild COVID-19. MiXCR, run by TCRdb on the 5' RACE reads, gives a single entry per CDR3 protein. The profile shows around 370,000 distinct CDR3 sequences, approximately 21% of them singletons. The specimen sequenced was PBMCs or a T cell subset sorted from them (not recorded which). All receptors come from an adult woman who had mild COVID-19 (a few samples of this study predate the infection). Cell type and time point are not known.

This clonotype has a handful of counts. The chain has TRBV20-1 and TRBJ2-7; tentative D call: TRBD2 (5 bases). The V end was cut by 4 bases, the J end by 7 bases, with 14 bases between. The CDR3 has 12 residues. CDR1 and CDR2 from the germline V gene are DFQATT and SNEGSKA (reference sequence). CDR3 protein: CSATPAGGEQYF. The CDR3 bases are TGCAGTGCTACCCCCGCGGGCGGGGAGCAGTACTTC.

This chain joins TRBV12-3 or TRBV12-4 and TRBJ2-7, with 9 bases aligning to TRBD1. V shed 3 bases and J 6 bases; nucleotides not matched to a gene: 6. The CDR3 contains 14 residues. This CDR3 is CASSFLGQGSEQYF. As DNA, the CDR3 is TGTGCCAGCAGTTTTTTAGGACAGGGGAGCGAGCAGTACTTC.

This clonotype occurred a few times. The genes are TRBV18 and TRBJ2-7, with 8 bases matching TRBD1. Germline values: CDR1 KGHSH, CDR2 LQKENI. V shed 8 bases, J shed 3 bases, and the junction held 12 bases outside the gene matches. This CDR3 is built from 15 residues. The CDR3 is CASATPTGEVYEQYF. CDR3 coding DNA: TGTGCCAGCGCAACCCCGACAGGGGAGGTCTACGAGCAGTACTTC.

Many counts were recorded for this clonotype. The chain carries TRBV7-2 and TRBJ2-1, with unresolved D. Trimming removed 5 bases at V and 9 bases at J, with 8 bases between. The CDR3 has 11 amino acids. The germline V gene has CDR1 SGHTA and CDR2 FQGNSA. The CDR3 sequence: CASSQVGEQFF. In DNA, the CDR3 is TGTGCCAGCAGCCAGGTGGGTGAGCAGTTCTTC.

This clonotype turned up a few times. The chain uses TRBV6-5 and TRBJ1-3; no clear D. V was shortened by 0 bases and J by 2 bases, with 11 bases between the two germline ends. The germline CDR1 and CDR2 sequences are MNHEY and SVGAGI. This CDR3 comprises 16 residues. The CDR3 nucleotides read TGTGCCAGCAGTTACTCGAATATGGGTCCTGGAAACACCATATATTTT. It specifies CASSYSNMGPGNTIYF.

V and J are TRBV7-9 and TRBJ2-1, with TRBD2 identical over 13 bases. The CDR3 totals 15 residues. Germline CDR1 SEHNR, CDR2 FQNEAQ (reference sequence). Trimming at V came to 5 bases and at J to 7 bases, leaving 5 bases not matched to a gene. The CDR3 sequence: CASSAGLAGRNEQFF. The DNA for the CDR3 is TGTGCCAGCAGCGCGGGACTAGCGGGGAGAAATGAGCAGTTCTTC.

This clonotype was recorded a few times. The J gene is TRBJ1-3, the V gene TRBV12-3 or TRBV12-4; D unclear. CDR3 size: 12 residues. V lost 6 bases and J lost 5, with 8 bases in between. The CDR3 DNA follows: TGTGCCAGCAGCCAAAGCCGAAACACCATATATTTT. Amino acids: CASSQSRNTIYF.

The chain joins TRBV20-1 to TRBJ2-7, with TRBD1 matching over 7 bases. The CDR3 length is 13 residues. Germline V gene data show CDR1 as DFQATT and CDR2 as SNEGSKA (reference sequence). Unmatched junction bases numbered 5, after V lost 2 bases and J lost 4 bases. The CDR3 loop reads CSARTTGRYEQYF. The CDR3 DNA follows: TGCAGTGCTAGAACGACAGGGAGATACGAGCAGTACTTC.

J is TRBJ1-6 and V is TRBV20-1; possibly TRBD1 for D (5 bases). The V end lost 1 base, the J end lost 9 bases, and 7 bases lay between the germline ends. The germline V gene encodes CDR1 DFQATT and CDR2 SNEGSKA (reference sequence). There are 12 residues in the CDR3. The CDR3 region is CSARGGISPLHF. The CDR3 DNA reads as TGCAGTGCTAGAGGGGGGATTTCACCCCTCCACTTT.

This CDR3 is CASSLSTSGFQETQYF. Written as DNA, the CDR3 is TGTGCCAGTAGTCTAAGTACTAGCGGGTTCCAAGAGACCCAGTACTTC. This sequence joins TRBV19 and TRBJ2-5; 9 bases fit TRBD2. The CDR3 covers 16 residues. CDR1 is LNHDA and CDR2 is SQIVND in the germline V gene (reference sequence). The J segment lost 1 base and the V segment lost 5 bases, leaving 8 bases of the junction unmatched.

The chain carries TRBV25-1 and TRBJ2-7, with TRBD1 as a possible D gene (5 bases). The CDR3 runs 14 residues. CDR1 and CDR2 from the germline V gene are MGHDK and SYGVNS. V lost 2 bases and J lost 5, with 13 bases in between. The CDR3 DNA follows: TGTGCCAGCAGTGAAGCAGGGAATTTCAACGAGCAGTACTTC. Translation gives CASSEAGNFNEQYF.

This clonotype was seen only a few times. This chain links TRBV5-1 with TRBJ2-2, with D perhaps TRBD2 (6 bases). The CDR3 runs 13 residues. Germline V CDR1 and CDR2: SGHRS, YFSETQ. V lost 3 bases to trimming and J lost 6 bases, with 9 bases between them. CDR3 protein: CASSSRLAGELFF. The CDR3 nucleotides are TGCGCCAGCAGCTCCCGACTAGCCGGGGAGCTGTTTTTT.

The V call is TRBV6-6, the J call TRBJ2-2; 14 positions agree with TRBD2. The V gene's germline CDR1 is MNHNY and CDR2 SVGAGI (reference sequence). V lost 7 bases, J lost 7 bases, and 5 bases stayed unmatched. CDR3 length equals 15 residues. The CDR3 region has the DNA TGTGCCAGCACCGGGACTAGCGGGGGTATCGGGGAGCTGTTTTTT. As protein: CASTGTSGGIGELFF.

The chain employs TRBV9 and TRBJ1-1; unclear D gene. Germline V lookup: CDR1 SGDLS, CDR2 YYNGEE. Trimming cost V 0 bases and J 4 bases, with 10 bases left between them. This CDR3 spans 14 amino acids. The CDR3 nucleotides are TGTGCCAGCAGCGTAGTCGGGTCATCCACTGAAGCTTTCTTT. The encoded protein is CASSVVGSSTEAFF.

This clonotype has a handful of counts. The V gene is TRBV29-1, the J gene TRBJ2-7; the match to TRBD1 covers 7 bases. Trimming cost V 6 bases and J 0 bases; bases outside gene matches: 5. Germline CDR1 and CDR2: SQVTM and ANQGSEA. The CDR3 loop spans 13 amino acids. This chain's CDR3 is CSVGDRSSYEQYF. For the CDR3, the DNA is TGCAGCGTCGGGGACAGATCCTCCTACGAGCAGTACTTC.

This clonotype was counted between two and nine times. The V call is TRBV5-6, the J call TRBJ2-7; the D gene could be TRBD1 or TRBD2 (5 bases each). Germline V gene sequence: CDR1 SGHDT, CDR2 YYEEEE. CDR3 length: 14 amino acids. V gave up 0 bases and J gave up 3 bases, with 10 bases separating them. The CDR3: CASSLGGTYYEQYF. CDR3 bases: TGTGCCAGCAGCTTGGGGGGGACGTACTACGAGCAGTACTTC.

The J gene is TRBJ2-3, the V gene TRBV25-1, with 7 bases aligning to TRBD2. Looked up from germline, CDR1 is MGHDK and CDR2 is SYGVNS. The CDR3 sequence is 15 residues long. With 5 bases clipped from V and 2 bases from J, the junction kept 7 bases outside the gene matches. The CDR3 nucleotides are TGTGCCAGCAGTCGCGGTAGCGGGTACACAGATACGCAGTATTTT. This gives the protein CASSRGSGYTDTQYF.

In DNA, the CDR3 is TGCGCCAGCAGCTTGCCGGACAGGGGAAACATTCAGTACTTC. It specifies CASSLPDRGNIQYF. The V call is TRBV5-1, the J call TRBJ2-4; TRBD1 aligns across 9 bases. Germline values: CDR1 SGHRS, CDR2 YFSETQ. The CDR3 contains 14 residues. J lost 6 bases, V lost 1 base, and 2 bases had no gene match.

The V gene is TRBV7-8, the J gene TRBJ2-3; 8 bases match TRBD1. The germline V gene encodes CDR1 SGHVS and CDR2 FQNEAQ. This CDR3 has 16 residues. CDR3 amino acids: CASGTPQQGGTDTQYF. CDR3 in DNA: TGTGCAAGTGGTACTCCGCAACAGGGGGGCACAGATACGCAGTATTTT.

This chain uses TRBV20-1 with TRBJ2-1, with a tentative D call TRBD2 (5 bases). This CDR3 spans 16 amino acids. CDR1 is DFQATT and CDR2 is SNEGSKA in the germline V gene (reference sequence). V was cut by 1 base and J by 4 bases, with 17 bases left in between. The DNA for the CDR3 is TGCAGTGCTAGAGGGGTTGTAGGGAGCGGTTACAATGAGCAGTTCTTC. Protein: CSARGVVGSGYNEQFF.

V gene TRBV5-1 combines with J gene TRBJ2-2; 7 bases agree with TRBD1. V lost 4 bases to trimming and J lost 3 bases; unmatched junction nucleotides: 6. Germline V gene sequence: CDR1 SGHRS, CDR2 YFSETQ. This CDR3 contains 15 residues. The CDR3 sequence is CASSARQGDTGELFF. The CDR3 region has the DNA TGCGCCAGCAGCGCCCGACAGGGTGACACCGGGGAGCTGTTTTTT.

This clonotype was detected only a few times. The chain uses TRBV20-1 and TRBJ1-2; 8 bases agree with TRBD1. The CDR3 length is 12 residues. The trim removed 6 bases at V and 4 bases at J, leaving 4 bases unmatched. Germline CDR1 is DFQATT and CDR2 is SNEGSKA (reference sequence). In nucleotides, the CDR3 is TGCAGTGCCACAGGGGGAAGCTATGGCTACACCTTC. Protein sequence: CSATGGSYGYTF.

This clonotype was observed a few times. V usage is TRBV30 and J usage is TRBJ2-1; tentative D call: TRBD1 (5 bases). V was pared by 0 bases and J by 8 bases, with 17 bases between. Per germline, CDR1 GTSNPN and CDR2 SVGIG (reference sequence). The CDR3 length is 15 residues. The CDR3 here is CAWSVGQGSGDEQFF. CDR3 sequence (DNA): TGTGCCTGGAGTGTGGGGCAGGGTAGTGGCGATGAGCAGTTCTTC.

The chain carries TRBV11-1 and TRBJ2-5, with D possibly TRBD1 on 5 matching bases. V was clipped by 4 bases and J by 4 bases, with 13 bases between them. Germline V lookup: CDR1 SGHAT, CDR2 FQDESV (reference sequence). This CDR3 has 14 residues. The CDR3 region has the DNA TGTGCCAGCAGCTCCCAGGGAATCTTAGAGACCCAGTACTTC. Translation: CASSSQGILETQYF.